This TCR beta chain was captured in a study of shared clonotypes between healthy human individuals. Study context: The donor pool was made up of a couple of women and three men aged 18 to 49. Study-wide results and limits: Across subsets, estimated richness was generally greater for naive than for memory populations.

Concerning this clone: Its specificity is not known.

V lost 4 bases and J lost 3; bases outside the gene matches: 7. This CDR3 contains 14 residues. In germline, CDR1 is SGHRS, CDR2 YFSETQ. Each subset's genomic DNA was shared equally among a number of immunoSEQ plates. In the original processing: ImmunoSEQ gave junction-only sequences without quality scores, so filtering differed. Using immunoSEQ multiplex PCR, the repertoire was profiled, and TCRdb retains in-frame clones only, with some absent. That table furnishes V, J and clone size, whereas the DNA furnished D and trimming. Among approximately 530,000 clones, roughly 95% were seen once, and the ten largest hold about 0.068%.

This rearrangement joins TRBV5-1 to TRBJ2-7; TRBD1 agrees at 7 bases. Sequences were obtained from naive CD4+ T cells sorted from blood. Subset noted: CD45RA+ positively selected. The TCR originated in a woman in her 30s in good health. The CDR3 loop is CASSATDRSYEQYF. The CDR3 DNA sequence: TGCGCCAGCAGCGCCACGGACAGGAGCTACGAGCAGTACTTC.